The 26 T cell receptor beta chains listed next were all sequenced from one sample in a study of T cells expressing NK-cell markers (dated by TCRdb to about 2020). Libraries were made using 5' RACE. Sequencing instrument: Illumina HiSeq 2000. TCRdb reprocessed the raw reads; every CDR3 protein sequence is a single record, and DNA is not supplied. The table for this sample shows about 430,000 distinct CDR3 sequences. The ten most abundant clones make up more than 1.4% of the sample. Specimen: blood T cells: a sorted CD56 or NKG2C T cell subset, CD4+ or CD8+ T cells, or bulk PBMC T cells (not recorded which). The source of these receptors is a woman aged 45 to 65 in good health. Donor details come from another sample of the same person, matched by shared clones.

This rearrangement joins TRBV20-1 to TRBJ2-2; TCRdb's D call of TRBD2 is untestable without DNA. Per germline, CDR1 DFQATT and CDR2 SNEGSKA (reference sequence). The length of the CDR3 is 14 residues. CDR3 sequence: CSASGPSAPGELFF.

The gene calls are TRBV19 and TRBJ2-2; the D gene TCRdb calls, TRBD1, cannot be checked with no DNA. Germline CDR1 and CDR2: LNHDA and SQIVND (reference sequence). This CDR3 has 15 amino acids. CDR3 loop: CASSRNFRGAGELFF.

The chain employs TRBV20-1 and TRBJ2-3; TCRdb selects TRBD1, and the lack of DNA leaves this call unchecked. Germline V lookup: CDR1 DFQATT, CDR2 SNEGSKA (reference sequence). The CDR3 consists of 16 residues. The CDR3 here is CSSAPRSSHTTDTQYF.

V gene TRBV10-3 combines with J gene TRBJ2-7; TCRdb's D call, TRBD2, is unchecked because there is no DNA. The germline CDR1 and CDR2 sequences are ENHRY and SYGVKD. This CDR3 is built from 14 residues. CDR3: CAISEPGPDGEQYF.

This chain links TRBV20-1 with TRBJ2-1; TCRdb's D gene call, TRBD1, goes unchecked for lack of DNA. CDR1 and CDR2 (germline): DFQATT, SNEGSKA (reference sequence). CDR3 size: 15 residues. This CDR3 reads CSARDRTGIYNEQFF.

The chain carries TRBV5-1 and TRBJ2-2; the TRBD1 assignment by TCRdb is unverifiable without DNA. Germline V gene lookup returns CDR1 SGHRS and CDR2 YFSETQ. The CDR3 spans 14 residues. CDR3 loop: CASEGGTGTGELFF.

The rearrangement joins TRBV18 to TRBJ2-1. This CDR3 has 12 residues. Germline V gives CDR1 KGHSH, CDR2 LQKENI. This CDR3 is CASSPLGDEQFF.

The gene calls are TRBV19 and TRBJ2-4; TCRdb calls TRBD1, which cannot be checked without DNA. CDR1 and CDR2 from the germline V gene are LNHDA and SQIVND (reference sequence). The CDR3 loop spans 15 amino acids. Here the CDR3 reads CASSPGTGQLTIQYF.

The CDR3 sequence: CASSFFGQPQHF. The chain has TRBV27 and TRBJ1-5. This CDR3 has 12 amino acids. Germline V gene lookup returns CDR1 MNHEY and CDR2 SMNVEV (reference sequence).

This chain connects TRBV18 to TRBJ1-3. CDR3 length equals 16 residues. Germline CDR1 and CDR2: KGHSH and LQKENI. The CDR3 loop is CASSPAGGNSGNTIYF.

The gene calls are TRBV29-1 and TRBJ1-1. Germline V lookup: CDR1 SQVTM, CDR2 ANQGSEA. The CDR3 loop spans 15 amino acids. The CDR3 here is CSVVFESSWGTEAFF.

The chain has TRBV12-3 or TRBV12-4 and TRBJ1-1; TCRdb picks TRBD1, but there is no DNA to check that call. The CDR3 sequence is 14 residues long. The CDR3 spells CASNSGIWTGVAFF.

The chain employs TRBV5-6 and TRBJ2-2; TCRdb designates TRBD1, a call that cannot be tested without DNA. Per the germline V gene, CDR1 is SGHDT and CDR2 is YYEEEE. This CDR3 contains 14 residues. The CDR3 sequence is CASSPRTGGGELFF.

The V gene is TRBV12-3 or TRBV12-4, the J gene TRBJ1-5. The CDR3 is 15 amino acids. The CDR3 loop reads CASSLTLGNNQPQHF.

The chain is built from TRBV10-3 and TRBJ2-7; TCRdb calls TRBD2, which cannot be checked without DNA. This CDR3 region has 15 residues. Germline CDR1 and CDR2: ENHRY and SYGVKD. The CDR3 sequence is CAISESGREGHEQYF.

The chain combines TRBV5-6 with TRBJ2-1. Per germline, CDR1 SGHDT and CDR2 YYEEEE. This CDR3 has 13 residues. The CDR3 region is CASSWGGSYEQFF.

The chain couples TRBV7-8 to TRBJ2-1; lacking DNA, the TRBD2 call made by TCRdb goes unchecked. The CDR3 is 18 residues long. Germline-derived CDR1 and CDR2 are SGHVS and FQNEAQ. The CDR3 sequence: CASTPEGLAGLNYNEQFF. Variable domain in full (rest from reference TRBV7-8 and TRBJ2-1): GAGVSQSPRYKVAKRGQDVALRCDPISGHVSLFWYQQALGQGPEFLTYFQNEAQLDKSGLPSDRFFAERPEGSVSTLKIQRTQQEDSAVYLCASTPEGLAGLNYNEQFFGPGTRLTVL.

The V gene is TRBV5-1, the J gene TRBJ2-7; TCRdb's D gene call, TRBD1, goes unchecked for lack of DNA. The CDR3 extends over 16 amino acids. Germline values: CDR1 SGHRS, CDR2 YFSETQ. The CDR3: CASSFGTRVSDYEQYF.

The chain employs TRBV5-1 and TRBJ2-1; without DNA, the TCRdb call of TRBD1 cannot be checked. The germline CDR1 and CDR2 sequences are SGHRS and YFSETQ. The CDR3 contains 15 residues. CDR3 protein: CASSLGFGQGHEQFF.

The CDR3 protein is CAIGTVNTGELFF. The rearrangement links TRBV19 to TRBJ2-2; no DNA is available, so the TRBD2 call from TCRdb remains unchecked. The CDR3 is made up of 13 amino acids. Germline assignment: CDR1 LNHDA and CDR2 SQIVND (reference sequence).

CDR3 loop: CASSQDVPGYHGELFF. This chain connects TRBV14 to TRBJ2-2. The CDR3 has 16 residues. Germline V gene sequence: CDR1 SGHDN, CDR2 FVKESK.

The gene calls are TRBV12-3 or TRBV12-4 and TRBJ1-1; TCRdb outputs TRBD1, but without DNA this stays unchecked. CDR3 size: 14 residues. CDR3 region: CASSLRGGWTEAFF.

V is TRBV10-1 and J is TRBJ2-3. From germline, CDR1 is WNHNN and CDR2 SYGVQD (reference sequence). The CDR3 has 15 amino acids. CDR3 sequence reads: CASSESSRMEDTQYF.

The chain is built from TRBV5-8 and TRBJ2-5; TCRdb's D call, TRBD1, is unchecked because there is no DNA. This CDR3 has 15 amino acids. From germline, CDR1 is SGHTS and CDR2 YDEGEE. The CDR3 spells CASRAGTGRAETQYF.

The chain joins TRBV20-1 to TRBJ2-7. The CDR3 consists of 12 residues. Germline assignment: CDR1 DFQATT and CDR2 SNEGSKA (reference sequence). Here the CDR3 reads CSARDQWLEQYF.

This CDR3 is CASSPWTSGGVAPYEQYF. The chain recombines TRBV3-1 with TRBJ2-7; TCRdb's D call of TRBD2 is untestable without DNA. Germline V lookup: CDR1 LGHDT, CDR2 YNNKEL (reference sequence). The CDR3 loop spans 18 amino acids.